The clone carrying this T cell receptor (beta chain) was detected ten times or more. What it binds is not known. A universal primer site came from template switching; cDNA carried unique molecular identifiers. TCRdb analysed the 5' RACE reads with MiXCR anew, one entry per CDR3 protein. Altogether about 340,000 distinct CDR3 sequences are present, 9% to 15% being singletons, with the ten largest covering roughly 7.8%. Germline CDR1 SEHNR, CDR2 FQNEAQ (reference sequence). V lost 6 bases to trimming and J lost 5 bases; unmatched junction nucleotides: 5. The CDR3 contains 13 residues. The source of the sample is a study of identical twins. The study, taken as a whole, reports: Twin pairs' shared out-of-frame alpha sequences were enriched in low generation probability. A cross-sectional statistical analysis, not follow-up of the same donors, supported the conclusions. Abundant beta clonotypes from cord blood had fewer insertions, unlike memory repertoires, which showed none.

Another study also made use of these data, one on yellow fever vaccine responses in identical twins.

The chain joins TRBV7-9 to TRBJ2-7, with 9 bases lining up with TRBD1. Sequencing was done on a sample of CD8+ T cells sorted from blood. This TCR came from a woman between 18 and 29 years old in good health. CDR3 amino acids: CASRPGQGNEQYV. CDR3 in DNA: TGTGCCAGCAGACCCGGACAGGGGAACGAGCAGTACGTC.